These T cell receptor beta chains were read from a single sample in a study of T cell responses to AZD1222 COVID-19 vaccine. The data were produced by immunoSEQ multiplex PCR, yet TCRdb's version contains in-frame clones alone and is incomplete. The sample shows more than 150,000 clones, approximately 91% of them seen only once. The material sequenced was peripheral blood, taken on day 0 of AZD1222 vaccination. These receptors were taken from an adult in good health. The CDR3 runs from the conserved cysteine through the conserved F or W. The D gene is left open where the match is weak. Size is stated for part of the rows, as once, few or many counts, or as a class when the clone is expanded.

J gene: TRBJ2-5
D gene: TRBD2
V gene: TRBV10-3
clone size: NA
CDR3 protein: CAISESISAEGGETQYF
CDR3 DNA: TGTGCCATCAGTGAGTCGATCTCGGCTGAGGGAGGGGAGACCCAGTACTTC

J gene: TRBJ1-1
D gene: NA
V gene: TRBV4-3
clone size: once
CDR3 protein: CASSQDWGGGTEAFF
CDR3 DNA: TGCGCCAGCAGCCAAGATTGGGGAGGTGGGACTGAAGCTTTCTTT

J gene: TRBJ2-1
D gene: NA
V gene: TRBV24-1
clone size: NA
CDR3 protein: CATSKGVTTSYNEQFF
CDR3 DNA: TGTGCCACCAGTAAAGGGGTAACCACCTCCTACAATGAGCAGTTCTTC

J gene: TRBJ2-4
D gene: NA
V gene: TRBV2
clone size: NA
CDR3 protein: CASSEAQVLRAKNIQYF
CDR3 DNA: TGTGCCAGCAGTGAAGCGCAGGTTTTAAGAGCCAAAAACATTCAGTACTTC

J gene: TRBJ1-4
D gene: TRBD1
V gene: TRBV14
clone size: NA
CDR3 protein: CASRRTGTGNEKLFF
CDR3 DNA: TGTGCCAGCAGACGAACCGGGACAGGGAACGAAAAACTGTTTTTT

J gene: TRBJ2-3
D gene: TRBD1
V gene: TRBV18
clone size: once
CDR3 protein: CASSPNRGYTDTQYF
CDR3 DNA: TGTGCCAGCTCACCGAACAGGGGTTACACAGATACGCAGTATTTT

J gene: TRBJ1-1
D gene: NA
V gene: TRBV2
clone size: NA
CDR3 protein: CASSEYGGPTEAFF
CDR3 DNA: TGTGCCAGCAGTGAATACGGGGGGCCCACTGAAGCTTTCTTT

J gene: TRBJ2-7
D gene: NA
V gene: TRBV24-1
clone size: NA
CDR3 protein: CATSTGTGDLYF
CDR3 DNA: TGTGCCACCAGTACCGGTACTGGAGACCTGTACTTC

J gene: TRBJ2-7
D gene: TRBD1
V gene: TRBV3-1/TRBV3-2
clone size: NA
CDR3 protein: CASSFGQGLVYEQYF
CDR3 DNA: TGTGCCAGCAGCTTCGGACAGGGACTTGTTTACGAGCAGTACTTC

J gene: TRBJ2-7
D gene: TRBD1
V gene: TRBV3-1/TRBV3-2
clone size: NA
CDR3 protein: CASSQVVGVGGPYEQYF
CDR3 DNA: TGTGCCAGCAGCCAAGTCGTAGGCGTAGGGGGCCCCTACGAGCAGTACTTC

J gene: TRBJ2-1
D gene: TRBD2
V gene: TRBV6-1
clone size: NA
CDR3 protein: CASSGGLAGGWFHEQFF
CDR3 DNA: TGTGCCAGCAGTGGCGGACTAGCGGGAGGATGGTTCCATGAGCAGTTCTTC

J gene: TRBJ1-5
D gene: TRBD1
V gene: TRBV28
clone size: few
CDR3 protein: CASLRDRGNIGNQPQHF
CDR3 DNA: TGTGCCAGCCTCCGGGACAGGGGGAATATTGGGAATCAGCCCCAGCATTTT

J gene: TRBJ2-1
D gene: NA
V gene: TRBV20-1
clone size: few
CDR3 protein: CSASAGPSSYNEQFF
CDR3 DNA: TGCAGTGCTAGTGCGGGGCCGAGCTCCTACAATGAGCAGTTCTTC

J gene: TRBJ1-2
D gene: TRBD1
V gene: TRBV19
clone size: NA
CDR3 protein: CASSPRGQGDTPSNTF
CDR3 DNA: TGTGCCAGTAGTCCAAGGGGACAGGGAGATACCCCGAGCAACACCTTC

J gene: TRBJ2-3
D gene: NA
V gene: TRBV5-1
clone size: NA
CDR3 protein: CASSPQGQFTQYF
CDR3 DNA: TGCGCCAGCAGCCCCCAGGGACAATTTACGCAGTATTTT

J gene: TRBJ1-4
D gene: NA
V gene: TRBV19
clone size: NA
CDR3 protein: CAAADSSNEKLFF
CDR3 DNA: TGTGCCGCCGCGGACAGCTCTAATGAAAAACTGTTTTTT

J gene: TRBJ2-3
D gene: TRBD2
V gene: TRBV6-4
clone size: NA
CDR3 protein: CASSDLAGDSTDTQYF
CDR3 DNA: TGTGCCAGCAGTGACCTAGCGGGGGATAGCACAGATACGCAGTATTTT

J gene: TRBJ1-3
D gene: NA
V gene: TRBV5-1
clone size: once
CDR3 protein: CASSLEAHSGNTIYF
CDR3 DNA: TGCGCCAGCAGCTTGGAGGCACACTCTGGAAACACCATATATTTT

J gene: TRBJ2-1
D gene: TRBD2
V gene: TRBV2
clone size: NA
CDR3 protein: CASSVGLAGVNEQFF
CDR3 DNA: TGTGCCAGCAGCGTCGGACTAGCGGGGGTCAATGAGCAGTTCTTC

J gene: TRBJ1-5
D gene: NA
V gene: TRBV7-6
clone size: once
CDR3 protein: CASSLAWGTNQPQHF
CDR3 DNA: TGTGCCAGCAGCTTAGCATGGGGTACCAATCAGCCCCAGCATTTT

J gene: TRBJ2-5
D gene: TRBD1
V gene: TRBV6-1
clone size: NA
CDR3 protein: CASSEELRAGGFRQETQYF
CDR3 DNA: TGTGCCAGCAGTGAAGAGCTCCGGGCAGGGGGCTTTAGACAAGAGACCCAGTACTTC

J gene: TRBJ2-2
D gene: NA
V gene: TRBV6-6
clone size: NA
CDR3 protein: CASSYSMGGELFF
CDR3 DNA: TGTGCCAGCAGTTACTCGATGGGGGGGGAGCTGTTTTTT

J gene: TRBJ2-7
D gene: NA
V gene: TRBV6-1
clone size: NA
CDR3 protein: CASSEGMSYEQYF
CDR3 DNA: TGTGCCAGCAGTGAAGGGATGTCCTACGAGCAGTACTTC

J gene: TRBJ1-4
D gene: TRBD1
V gene: TRBV4-3
clone size: NA
CDR3 protein: CASSQDRGYNEKLFF
CDR3 DNA: TGCGCCAGCAGCCAGGACAGGGGATATAATGAAAAACTGTTTTTT

J gene: TRBJ2-1
D gene: NA
V gene: TRBV6-2/TRBV6-3
clone size: NA
CDR3 protein: CASSYAAGSEQFF
CDR3 DNA: TGTGCCAGCAGTTACGCCGCGGGTAGTGAGCAGTTCTTC

J gene: TRBJ1-2
D gene: NA
V gene: TRBV19
clone size: NA
CDR3 protein: CASSRGSGDRGGYTF
CDR3 DNA: TGTGCCAGTAGTAGGGGGTCGGGAGATCGCGGTGGCTACACCTTC

J gene: TRBJ2-7
D gene: TRBD1
V gene: TRBV24-1
clone size: NA
CDR3 protein: CATSAETGSRGQYF
CDR3 DNA: TGTGCCACCAGTGCCGAGACAGGGTCAAGGGGGCAGTACTTC

J gene: TRBJ2-7
D gene: NA
V gene: TRBV4-3
clone size: NA
CDR3 protein: CASSQDWPRFYEQYF
CDR3 DNA: TGCGCCAGCAGCCAGGATTGGCCCAGGTTCTACGAGCAGTACTTC

J gene: TRBJ2-4
D gene: NA
V gene: TRBV7-2
clone size: NA
CDR3 protein: CASSLVARGLDIQYF
CDR3 DNA: TGTGCCAGCAGCTTGGTTGCCAGGGGCCTGGACATTCAGTACTTC

J gene: TRBJ2-5
D gene: NA
V gene: TRBV7-2
clone size: NA
CDR3 protein: CASSLLASETQYF
CDR3 DNA: TGTGCCAGCAGCCTTCTAGCGTCGGAGACCCAGTACTTC

J gene: TRBJ2-7
D gene: TRBD1
V gene: TRBV6-5
clone size: once
CDR3 protein: CASRTVGTGVYEQYF
CDR3 DNA: TGTGCCAGCAGGACTGTGGGGACAGGGGTCTACGAGCAGTACTTC

J gene: TRBJ2-7
D gene: NA
V gene: TRBV5-8
clone size: NA
CDR3 protein: CASTPRAGGFFEQYF
CDR3 DNA: TGTGCCAGCACTCCACGGGCAGGGGGGTTCTTCGAGCAGTACTTC

J gene: TRBJ2-2
D gene: TRBD2
V gene: TRBV7-9
clone size: NA
CDR3 protein: CAGTSGDQMTGELFF
CDR3 DNA: TGTGCCGGTACCAGCGGGGACCAGATGACCGGGGAGCTGTTTTTT

J gene: TRBJ1-2
D gene: NA
V gene: TRBV12-1
clone size: NA
CDR3 protein: CASSDGWDRRYGYTF
CDR3 DNA: TGTGCCAGCAGCGATGGATGGGACAGGCGCTATGGCTACACCTTC

J gene: TRBJ2-1
D gene: NA
V gene: TRBV24-1
clone size: NA
CDR3 protein: CATSDRIQNPYNEQFF
CDR3 DNA: TGTGCCACCAGTGATAGGATCCAAAATCCCTACAATGAGCAGTTCTTC

J gene: TRBJ2-5
D gene: TRBD2
V gene: TRBV6-6
clone size: once
CDR3 protein: CASSPGLAGGPGETQYF
CDR3 DNA: TGTGCCAGCAGTCCGGGACTAGCGGGAGGGCCGGGAGAGACCCAGTACTTC

J gene: TRBJ1-2
D gene: NA
V gene: TRBV5-4
clone size: NA
CDR3 protein: CASSPAPAAVQGYTF
CDR3 DNA: TGTGCCAGCAGCCCAGCCCCGGCGGCGGTCCAAGGCTACACCTTC

J gene: TRBJ2-7
D gene: NA
V gene: TRBV4-1
clone size: NA
CDR3 protein: CASSQLRGSHEQYF
CDR3 DNA: TGCGCCAGCAGCCAACTTAGGGGCTCCCACGAGCAGTACTTC

J gene: TRBJ1-2
D gene: TRBD1
V gene: TRBV27
clone size: NA
CDR3 protein: CASSLRFAGGRDARGYTF
CDR3 DNA: TGTGCCAGCAGTTTAAGATTCGCAGGGGGTCGGGATGCTCGGGGCTACACCTTC

J gene: TRBJ1-4
D gene: NA
V gene: TRBV7-6
clone size: NA
CDR3 protein: CASSLAGPVVTNEKLFF
CDR3 DNA: TGTGCCAGCAGCTTAGCTGGACCCGTCGTGACTAATGAAAAACTGTTTTTT

J gene: TRBJ2-1
D gene: NA
V gene: TRBV11-2
clone size: NA
CDR3 protein: CASSYTGTNYNEQFF
CDR3 DNA: TGTGCCAGCAGTTATACCGGGACAAACTACAATGAGCAGTTCTTC

J gene: TRBJ2-7
D gene: NA
V gene: TRBV4-1
clone size: NA
CDR3 protein: CASSQDKWSYYEQYF
CDR3 DNA: TGCGCCAGCAGCCAAGATAAGTGGTCGTACTACGAGCAGTACTTC

J gene: TRBJ2-7
D gene: NA
V gene: TRBV12-5
clone size: NA
CDR3 protein: CASGLAGRGYHEQYF
CDR3 DNA: TGTGCTAGTGGTCTGGCGGGCAGGGGCTACCACGAGCAGTACTTC

J gene: TRBJ2-5
D gene: TRBD1
V gene: TRBV5-4
clone size: NA
CDR3 protein: CASSSYRGLGETQYF
CDR3 DNA: TGTGCCAGCAGCTCCTACAGGGGTTTGGGGGAGACCCAGTACTTC

J gene: TRBJ2-5
D gene: TRBD2
V gene: TRBV29-1
clone size: NA
CDR3 protein: CSVPSGSGRALYF
CDR3 DNA: TGCAGCGTACCAAGCGGCAGCGGGAGGGCCTTGTACTTC

J gene: TRBJ2-7
D gene: NA
V gene: TRBV12-3/TRBV12-4
clone size: NA
CDR3 protein: CASTDGYEQYF
CDR3 DNA: TGTGCCAGCACGGATGGGTACGAGCAGTACTTC

J gene: TRBJ2-5
D gene: NA
V gene: TRBV7-8
clone size: NA
CDR3 protein: CASSSLGALQETQYF
CDR3 DNA: TGTGCCAGCAGCTCCCTGGGGGCCTTGCAAGAGACCCAGTACTTC

J gene: TRBJ1-2
D gene: TRBD1
V gene: TRBV3-1/TRBV3-2
clone size: NA
CDR3 protein: CASSSDRDRNYGYTF
CDR3 DNA: TGTGCCAGCAGCTCAGACAGGGACCGTAACTATGGCTACACCTTC

J gene: TRBJ1-5
D gene: TRBD1
V gene: TRBV5-6
clone size: NA
CDR3 protein: CASSSQGGRNQPQHF
CDR3 DNA: TGTGCCAGCAGCTCACAGGGGGGCCGCAATCAGCCCCAGCATTTT

J gene: TRBJ2-1
D gene: NA
V gene: TRBV9
clone size: NA
CDR3 protein: CASSLRPEGGRAYNEQFF
CDR3 DNA: TGTGCCAGCAGCTTACGCCCAGAGGGGGGACGTGCGTACAATGAGCAGTTCTTC

J gene: TRBJ1-1
D gene: NA
V gene: TRBV6-2/TRBV6-3
clone size: NA
CDR3 protein: CASSYSFGRSNTEAFF
CDR3 DNA: TGTGCCAGCAGTTACTCGTTCGGACGGTCTAACACTGAAGCTTTCTTT

J gene: TRBJ2-5
D gene: TRBD1
V gene: TRBV6-2/TRBV6-3
clone size: once
CDR3 protein: CASSRDRAWETQYF
CDR3 DNA: TGTGCCAGCAGTCGGGACAGGGCGTGGGAGACCCAGTACTTC

J gene: TRBJ1-2
D gene: TRBD1
V gene: TRBV4-3
clone size: NA
CDR3 protein: CASSDGTGSYTF
CDR3 DNA: TGCGCCAGCAGCGACGGGACAGGGAGCTACACCTTC

J gene: TRBJ2-7
D gene: NA
V gene: TRBV5-6
clone size: NA
CDR3 protein: CASSKGNPSYEQYF
CDR3 DNA: TGTGCCAGCAGCAAGGGCAACCCCTCCTACGAGCAGTACTTC

J gene: TRBJ1-1
D gene: TRBD1
V gene: TRBV28
clone size: NA
CDR3 protein: CASSSTGTGGEAFF
CDR3 DNA: TGTGCCAGCAGTTCTACCGGGACAGGAGGTGAAGCTTTCTTT